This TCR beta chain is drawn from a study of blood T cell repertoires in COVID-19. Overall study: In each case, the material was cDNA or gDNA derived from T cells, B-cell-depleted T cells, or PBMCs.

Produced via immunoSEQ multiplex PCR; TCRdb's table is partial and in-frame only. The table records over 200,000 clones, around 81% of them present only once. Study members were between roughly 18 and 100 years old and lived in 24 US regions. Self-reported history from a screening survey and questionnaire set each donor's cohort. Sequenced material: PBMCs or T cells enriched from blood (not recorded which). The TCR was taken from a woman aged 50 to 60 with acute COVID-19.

CDR3: CATSRAGTARYNEQFF. The CDR3 DNA follows: TGTGCCACCAGCAGAGCCGGGACAGCGAGGTACAATGAGCAGTTCTTC. The chain employs TRBV15 and TRBJ2-1; 7 nucleotides align to TRBD1. This CDR3 comprises 16 residues. Germline CDR1 and CDR2: LNHNV and YYDKDF (reference sequence). With 1 base clipped from V and 4 bases from J, the junction kept 7 bases outside the gene matches.